The rows below give T cell receptor beta chains drawn from one sample of a study of CD8+CD57+ T cells in acquired aplastic anemia. MiXCR, applied by TCRdb to the reads, yields one record per CDR3 protein. The table shows fewer than 300,000 distinct CDR3 sequences, with approximately 82% occurring only once. Sequencing used sorted CD4+, CD8+, or CD8+CD57+ T cells (not recorded which) from PBMCs. All receptors derive from a human donor with aplastic anemia. The CDR3 runs from the conserved cysteine through the conserved F or W. The order of the fields is J gene, CDR3 length, V gene, CDR3 protein.

. 14 TRBV7-8 CASNLAGGPNEQYF
TRBJ2-5 14 TRBV7-9 CASSRQRSGGTDYF
TRBJ1-4 15 TRBV11-1 CASSRIGTTNEKLFF
TRBJ2-2 16 TRBV7-3 CASSPLDRGFTGELFF
TRBJ1-5 12 TRBV20-1 CSAPGQDQPQHF
TRBJ2-7 14 TRBV6-5 CASSYTSGSGEQYF
TRBJ2-1 16 TRBV7-9 CASSFTSAMSSASQFF
TRBJ1-2 13 TRBV5-5 CASSSSGGGGYTF
TRBJ2-7 14 TRBV7-2 CASSLSTGQYEQYF
TRBJ1-1 16 TRBV11-3 CASSLDPTVLNTEAFF
TRBJ1-2 16 TRBV19 CASSPGRQGPLGGYTF
TRBJ1-6 15 TRBV5-6 CASSLGGERGSPLHF
TRBJ1-1 17 TRBV5-6 CASSLDRPTPLNTEAFF
TRBJ2-3 13 TRBV7-9 CASGYGGTYAQYF
TRBJ1-2 13 TRBV2 CASGDGGTDTHTF
TRBJ1-5 16 TRBV2 CASGEVRTIGHYSQHF
TRBJ1-5 15 TRBV2 CASRDGAARKQYHDF
TRBJ2-3 13 TRBV15 CATSSFRSDTQYF
TRBJ2-1 11 TRBV29-1 CSVVAYNEQFF
TRBJ2-3 14 TRBV24-1 CATSSSSGADTQYF
TRBJ1-2 16 TRBV2 CASSARDMDVDFGYTF
TRBJ2-2 13 TRBV10-3 CAISRAESGELFF
TRBJ1-4 14 TRBV12-3/TRBV12-4 CASSLAATNEKLFF
TRBJ2-1 14 TRBV15 CATRRGRESDAQFF
TRBJ2-7 19 TRBV15 CATSRDRGAAGQTTYEQYF
TRBJ2-3 13 TRBV20-1 CSAWTGGTDTQYF
TRBJ2-5 14 TRBV7-9 CASSRGGGVSSQYF
TRBJ2-3 15 TRBV11-3 CASSVGRTGTDTQYF
TRBJ2-3 14 TRBV7-9 CASSPGTGHHTHTF
TRBJ1-1 14 TRBV19 CASSMAEGWTEAFF
TRBJ1-5 15 TRBV5-6 CASSLGEVNNQPQHF
TRBJ2-6 16 TRBV2 CASGDGGSYGANVLTF
TRBJ2-3 14 TRBV7-9 CASSLAGTQYFRSF
TRBJ2-7 14 TRBV9 CASSVGTGTYEQYF
TRBJ1-1 15 TRBV5-1 CASSLAQRQNTEAFF
TRBJ2-1 17 TRBV5-1 CASSLGYRQGVYNEQFF
TRBJ2-5 14 TRBV15 CATSRVHEQETQYF
TRBJ2-7 14 TRBV2 CASTRLAGFNEQYF
TRBJ2-7 16 TRBV9 CASSVGGTGVSYEQYF
TRBJ2-3 13 TRBV2 CGSVAGGTDTQYF
TRBJ2-7 15 TRBV19 CASSFGGTASYEQYF
. 12 TRBV7-9 CVSSAQGSEQYF
TRBJ1-1 15 TRBV12-3/TRBV12-4 CASRADLTRNTEAFF
TRBJ1-1 12 TRBV7-8 CASSFGGGSVFF
TRBJ1-5 15 TRBV10-3 CAISPQGAGNQPQHF
TRBJ1-5 17 TRBV3-2 CASSQDWRTGVNQPQHF
TRBJ2-2 13 TRBV7-9 CASSFQSGGELFF
TRBJ2-3 15 TRBV9 CASSVDASPTDTQYF
TRBJ2-1 14 TRBV7-6 CASSWTSGTNEQFF
TRBJ1-1 14 TRBV4-2 CASSQGSENTEAFF
TRBJ2-5 14 TRBV7-3 CASSSSGTWGKTQF
TRBJ1-5 15 TRBV2 CASGQGDINKQPQHF
TRBJ1-1 15 TRBV20-1 CSARDGDSKNTEAFF
TRBJ1-1 18 TRBV5-6 CASSLREGHTVSRTEAFF
TRBJ2-1 14 TRBV7-8 CASLGGKGHNEQFF
TRBJ1-3 15 TRBV14 CASSQDWSSGNTIYF
TRBJ2-1 16 TRBV7-9 CASSFQGTGGSDERFF
TRBJ1-5 15 TRBV7-2 CASSPGGPAYLRHHF
TRBJ1-1 15 TRBV7-2 CASSSGLTGNTEAFF
TRBJ1-2 16 TRBV9 CASRWERDGLLYGYTF